These 25 T cell receptor beta chains were sequenced from one sample in a study of blood T cell repertoires in COVID-19. The repertoire was sequenced with immunoSEQ multiplex PCR; TCRdb's copy has only in-frame clones and lacks some. The sample records more than 90,000 clones, about 71% being singletons. Sequenced material: peripheral blood. These receptors all come from an older woman in a cohort sampled during active or convalescent COVID-19.

The chain employs TRBV7-2 and TRBJ2-5, with TRBD1 identical over 9 bases. The CDR3 runs 15 residues. Trimming removed 5 bases from V and 4 bases from J; junction bases left unmatched: 8. Germline values: CDR1 SGHTA, CDR2 FQGNSA. As DNA, the CDR3 is TGTGCCAGCAGCCTCCAGGACAGGGGAGGAGAGACCCAGTACTTC. Its protein is CASSLQDRGGETQYF.

The chain links TRBV5-1 to TRBJ2-3, with 12 bases that match TRBD2. Germline V gene data show CDR1 as SGHRS and CDR2 as YFSETQ. This CDR3 region has 15 residues. Trimming cost V 4 bases and J 6 bases; bases outside gene matches: 6. CDR3 in DNA: TGCGCCAGCAGCCCCGGACTAGCGGGGTGGGATACGCAGTATTTT. This translates into CASSPGLAGWDTQYF.

This clone showed up just a few times. This sequence joins TRBV5-6 and TRBJ2-5; TRBD1 aligns across 7 bases. Germline loops: CDR1 SGHDT, CDR2 YYEEEE. V was clipped by 4 bases and J by 1 base; unmatched bases: 10. This CDR3 is built from 16 residues. The DNA for the CDR3 is TGTGCCAGCAGCGTACCACCGGGGACAGTCCAAGAGACCCAGTACTTC. Its translation: CASSVPPGTVQETQYF.

Regarding this clone: Relative to the germline gene, one junction end is altered; a read error may explain this. CDR3 sequence reads: CASSRPGTEVDF. The CDR3 DNA sequence: TGTGCCAGCAGCCGTCCCGGGACAGAGGTGGATTTT. This chain links TRBV5-4 with TRBJ2-3; 7 nucleotides agree with TRBD1. This CDR3 contains 12 residues. Germline CDR1 reads SGHNT; CDR2 reads YYREEE (reference sequence).

The chain recombines TRBV6-1 with TRBJ1-5, with 11 bases matching TRBD1. Germline-derived CDR1 and CDR2 are MNHNS and SASEGT. The length of the CDR3 is 16 residues. Trimming took 5 bases from V and 9 from J; bases not matched to a gene: 12. CDR3 residues: CASSKEGQGGRRPQHF. As DNA, the CDR3 is TGTGCCAGCAGTAAAGAGGGACAGGGGGGCAGGAGGCCCCAGCATTTT.

This sequence joins TRBV10-1 and TRBJ2-7; TRBD2 matches 12 bases. The CDR3 loop spans 16 amino acids. Looked up from germline, CDR1 is WNHNN and CDR2 is SYGVQD (reference sequence). Trimming at V came to 0 bases and at J to 6 bases, leaving 6 bases not matched to a gene. The CDR3 spells CASSESIGLAGLEQYF. In nucleotides, the CDR3 is TGCGCCAGCAGTGAGTCAATCGGACTAGCGGGGCTCGAGCAGTACTTC.

The chain joins TRBV3-1 (or the pseudogene TRBV3-2) to TRBJ2-7; tentatively, D is TRBD1 (6 bases). V gave up 0 bases and J gave up 0 bases, with 6 bases separating them. The germline CDR1 and CDR2 sequences are LGHDT and YNNKEL (reference sequence). This CDR3 is built from 14 residues. CDR3 nucleotide sequence: TGTGCCAGCAGCCAAGAGGACAGCTCCTACGAGCAGTACTTC. Protein sequence: CASSQEDSSYEQYF.

J is TRBJ2-2 and V is TRBV5-6, with D possibly TRBD1 on 5 matching bases. V lost 2 bases to trimming and J lost 4 bases, with 15 bases between them. Germline lookup yields CDR1 SGHDT and CDR2 YYEEEE. The CDR3 totals 16 residues. The DNA of the CDR3 is TGTGCCAGCAGCTTAGACAGTATTCGCGGCACCGGGGAGCTGTTTTTT. Its protein product is CASSLDSIRGTGELFF.

CDR3 DNA sequence: TGTGCCAGCAGCTTAGGGGACAGGGGGCGCGTTCAGACCCAGTACTTC. Encoded protein: CASSLGDRGRVQTQYF. The rearrangement links TRBV7-9 to TRBJ2-5; 12 bases line up with TRBD1. CDR1 is SEHNR and CDR2 is FQNEAQ in the germline V gene (reference sequence). This CDR3 is built from 16 residues. J was trimmed by 6 bases and V by 1 base; bases with no gene match: 6.

The CDR3: CASSYFGQEVGYTF. The CDR3 nucleotides read TGTGCCAGCAGTTACTTCGGACAGGAAGTCGGCTACACCTTC. The V and J genes are TRBV6-2 or TRBV6-3 and TRBJ1-2, with TRBD1 matching over 7 bases. The CDR3 spans 14 residues. V shed 1 base, J shed 8 bases, and the junction held 7 bases outside the gene matches. CDR1 and CDR2 (germline): MNHEY, SVGEGT.

The gene calls are TRBV6-6 and TRBJ2-7; tentatively, D is TRBD1 (5 bases). The V gene lost 5 bases and the J gene lost 2 bases, with 10 bases spanning the gap. CDR1 is MNHNY, CDR2 SVGAGI, per germline (reference sequence). This CDR3 is built from 13 residues. The CDR3 sequence: CASSLPGTYEQYF. In DNA form, the CDR3 reads TGTGCCAGCAGTCTGCCAGGGACCTACGAGCAGTACTTC.

This chain links TRBV19 with TRBJ1-2; tentatively, D is TRBD1 (6 bases). The CDR3 has 14 amino acids. Germline loops: CDR1 LNHDA, CDR2 SQIVND (reference sequence). V was cut by 3 bases and J by 2 bases, with 10 bases left in between. CDR3 DNA sequence: TGTGCCAGTAGTATCTACAGGGCAAACTATGGCTACACCTTC. This encodes CASSIYRANYGYTF.

The gene calls are TRBV2 and TRBJ2-5, with 9 bases that match TRBD1. CDR1 and CDR2 (germline): SNHLY, FYNNEI. The V gene end was trimmed by 0 bases and the J gene end by 5 bases; junction bases not matched to a gene: 4. This CDR3 is 15 amino acids long. CDR3 bases: TGTGCCAGCAGTGAAGCAGGGACAGGGTGGGAGACCCAGTACTTC. Residues: CASSEAGTGWETQYF.

DNA of the CDR3: TGTGCCAGCAGCGTAGGTCGGGGGGTCGGATATGAGCAGTTCTTC. It specifies CASSVGRGVGYEQFF. This chain joins TRBV9 and TRBJ2-1; 7 bases agree with TRBD2. This CDR3 is built from 15 residues. V trimming: 0 bases; J trimming: 8 bases; junction bases outside the gene matches: 8. Germline loops: CDR1 SGDLS, CDR2 YYNGEE.

The gene calls are TRBV11-2 and TRBJ2-7, with a weak D call TRBD2 (5 bases). The germline gives CDR1 SGHAT, CDR2 FQNNGV. V dropped 0 bases and J dropped 0 bases, with 9 bases sitting between them. The CDR3 is 15 amino acids. The CDR3 reads CASSLDPGNSYEQYF. The CDR3 DNA is TGTGCCAGCAGCTTAGATCCGGGAAACTCCTACGAGCAGTACTTC.

The CDR3 is CASSVVAGQETQYF. The CDR3 DNA is TGTGCCAGCAGCGTCGTAGCGGGGCAAGAGACCCAGTACTTC. V usage is TRBV9 and J usage is TRBJ2-5, with 8 bases identical to TRBD2. This CDR3 is built from 14 residues. Germline V gene sequence: CDR1 SGDLS, CDR2 YYNGEE. V gave up 2 bases and J gave up 2 bases; unmatched junction bases: 2.

The chain uses TRBV4-3 and TRBJ2-2; TRBD2 is a possible D gene (6 bases). From germline, CDR1 is LGHNA and CDR2 YSLEER. This CDR3 is 15 amino acids long. V shed 5 bases and J shed 3 bases, with 13 bases lying between them. CDR3 region: CASSYGGDDTGELFF. CDR3 DNA: TGCGCCAGCAGCTACGGCGGGGACGACACCGGGGAGCTGTTTTTT.

The chain is built from TRBV19 and TRBJ1-4; D not resolved. The V and J ends lost 5 bases and 7 bases respectively, with 8 bases between them. This CDR3 is 12 amino acids long. Germline lookup yields CDR1 LNHDA and CDR2 SQIVND (reference sequence). The DNA of the CDR3 is TGTGCCAGTAGTTTTCGAGGTGAAAAACTGTTTTTT. Translating it yields CASSFRGEKLFF.

Worth noting for this clone: The same CDR3 also results from other DNA sequences found in this sample. The chain combines TRBV11-2 with TRBJ1-5, with D perhaps TRBD1 (5 bases). The germline CDR1 and CDR2 sequences are SGHAT and FQNNGV. Trimming took off 2 bases at V and 7 bases at J, with 12 bases between the two ends. The CDR3 covers 14 residues. The CDR3 DNA sequence: TGTGCCAGCAGCTTATCCGGGGGGGAACAGCCCCAGCATTTT. Translating gives CASSLSGGEQPQHF.

The chain carries TRBV18 and TRBJ1-5, with D hard to call. CDR3 size: 14 residues. Trimming cost V 3 bases and J 3 bases, with 9 bases left between them. Looked up from germline, CDR1 is KGHSH and CDR2 is LQKENI. CDR3 nucleotide sequence: TGTGCCAGCTCACCCCACAGAGACAATCAGCCCCAGCATTTT. It codes for CASSPHRDNQPQHF.

This rearrangement joins TRBV5-1 to TRBJ2-3; 8 nucleotides line up with TRBD2. V lost 4 bases, J lost 5 bases, and 12 bases stayed unmatched. CDR3 size: 16 residues. Germline V gene lookup returns CDR1 SGHRS and CDR2 YFSETQ. The CDR3 loop is CASSTSHGGAVDTQYF. The CDR3 nucleotides are TGCGCCAGCAGCACCTCTCACGGGGGGGCTGTAGATACGCAGTATTTT.

The genes are TRBV11-2 and TRBJ1-2; D remains ambiguous. V dropped 4 bases and J dropped 2 bases, with 14 bases sitting between them. The CDR3 is 15 residues long. The germline gives CDR1 SGHAT, CDR2 FQNNGV. The CDR3 bases are TGTGCCAGCAGCTCAATACTTACAGAAAACTATGGCTACACCTTC. Protein sequence: CASSSILTENYGYTF.

This sequence joins TRBV7-8 and TRBJ1-5, with D possibly matching TRBD1 (5 bases). The CDR3 extends over 15 amino acids. Per germline, CDR1 SGHVS and CDR2 FQNEAQ. The V end lost 0 bases, the J end lost 6 bases, and 12 bases lay between the germline ends. In DNA, the CDR3 is TGTGCCAGCAGCTTAGCTGGCGGGGGGGGTCAGCCCCAGCATTTT. Its translation: CASSLAGGGGQPQHF.

This chain links TRBV10-1 with TRBJ2-1, with 7 bases fitting TRBD2. Germline V gene lookup returns CDR1 WNHNN and CDR2 SYGVQD (reference sequence). This CDR3 has 16 residues. V was clipped by 6 bases and J by 7 bases; unmatched bases: 15. The CDR3 DNA reads as TGCGCCAGCAGCGGGCCCGGACTAGGGTCTAAAAATGAGCAGTTCTTC. It is translated as CASSGPGLGSKNEQFF.

This clone was observed a few times. This chain connects TRBV14 to TRBJ2-3, with a tentative D call TRBD2 (6 bases). Trimming removed 1 base at V and 4 bases at J, with 15 bases between. The CDR3 totals 16 residues. CDR1 SGHDN and CDR2 FVKESK come from the germline V gene. The CDR3 DNA reads TGTGCCAGCAGCCAAGTTGGGACTGGAGGTGCAGATACGCAGTATTTT. Amino acids: CASSQVGTGGADTQYF.